The T cell receptor (beta chain) described here comes from a study of T-cell reconstitution after alpha-beta-depleted transplantation in children. V was cut by 3 bases and J by 0 bases, with 9 bases left in between. Germline V gene lookup returns CDR1 SQVTM and CDR2 ANQGSEA. The CDR3 is 14 residues long. In this sample, this clonotype turned up a few times. Preparation of the TCRbeta library involved a method that used unique molecular identifiers. MiXCR, applied by TCRdb to the PCR reads, yields one record per CDR3 protein. The repertoire holds about 590,000 distinct CDR3 sequences, roughly 13% seen once, with about 2.2% in the top ten.

This sequence was found in a male patient between 10 and 17 years old who had a stem cell transplant for acute myeloid leukemia, so the T cells may come from the graft donor. Sequencing was performed on PBMCs, mostly from graft donor cells, taken 360 days after TCRalphabeta/CD19-depleted stem cell transplant. The chain links TRBV29-1 to TRBJ2-1; possible D gene TRBD2, 5 bases. The CDR3 bases are TGCAGCGTTGACGGACTTAGCTCCTACAATGAGCAGTTCTTC. Encoded protein: CSVDGLSSYNEQFF.